The 17 T cell receptor beta chains reported below all come from one sample, sequenced in a study of beta chain features in type 1 diabetes. Expressed TCRB transcripts got sequenced, as all isolated RNA was reverse transcribed. Generated by immunoSEQ multiplex PCR, the TCRdb table keeps only in-frame clones and is missing some. The data contain around 430,000 clones, approximately 31% of them singletons. Sequenced: naive CD4+ T cells from blood. These receptors all come from a man between 18 and 29 years old in good health.

V usage is TRBV30 and J usage is TRBJ2-1; TRBD2 might be the D (6 bases). CDR3 length: 14 residues. The V and J ends lost 5 bases and 6 bases respectively, with 17 bases between them. From germline, CDR1 is GTSNPN and CDR2 SVGIG (reference sequence). The CDR3 DNA reads TGTGCCTGGGTAAAGAGCGGGTTCTTCAATGAGCAGTTCTTC. Encoded protein: CAWVKSGFFNEQFF.

The genes are TRBV7-9 and TRBJ2-3; the D gene is possibly TRBD2 (6 bases). The CDR3 is 14 residues long. V lost 4 bases and J 0 bases, leaving 8 bases between the germline ends. The germline CDR1 and CDR2 sequences are SEHNR and FQNEAQ (reference sequence). Written as DNA, the CDR3 is TGTGCCAGCAGCTGGGGGACTAGCACAGATACGCAGTATTTT. It yields the protein CASSWGTSTDTQYF.

The V call is TRBV5-1, the J call TRBJ2-5, with D hard to call. Germline V gives CDR1 SGHRS, CDR2 YFSETQ. The CDR3 length is 13 residues. Deletions cut 0 bases from V and 5 bases from J, with 8 bases between. CDR3 DNA sequence: TGCGCCAGCAGCTTGGTTTGGACCGAGACCCAGTACTTC. Translating gives CASSLVWTETQYF.

The chain has TRBV9 and TRBJ2-1, with TRBD2 matching over 14 bases. CDR3 size: 14 residues. V shed 3 bases, J shed 12 bases, and the junction held 5 bases outside the gene matches. Per germline, CDR1 SGDLS and CDR2 YYNGEE. The CDR3 bases are TGTGCCAGCAGCGGAGGGACTAGCGGGAGAGGGCAGTTCTTC. This sequence encodes CASSGGTSGRGQFF.

This clone was found a few times. The V call is TRBV29-1, the J call TRBJ2-3, with D possibly TRBD2 on 6 matching bases. The ends were cut back, 5 bases at V and 4 bases at J, with 13 bases in the middle. The germline V gene has CDR1 SQVTM and CDR2 ANQGSEA. This CDR3 is 13 amino acids long. CDR3 coding DNA: TGCAGCGTTCGTGGACTATATTCAGATACGCAGTATTTT. This encodes CSVRGLYSDTQYF.

The chain joins TRBV6-5 to TRBJ2-1; D remains ambiguous. V dropped 2 bases and J dropped 2 bases, with 10 bases sitting between them. The germline V gene encodes CDR1 MNHEY and CDR2 SVGAGI. The CDR3 has 15 residues. DNA of the CDR3: TGTGCCAGCAGTTACGGGCGGAGTACCTACAATGAGCAGTTCTTC. Amino acids: CASSYGRSTYNEQFF.

The chain is built from TRBV30 and TRBJ2-2; tentatively, D is TRBD1 (5 bases). Germline CDR1 GTSNPN, CDR2 SVGIG (reference sequence). Trimming took off 7 bases at V and 6 bases at J, with 12 bases between the two ends. This CDR3 is built from 12 residues. CDR3: CALSRVSGELFF. The DNA for the CDR3 is TGTGCCTTAAGCAGGGTTTCCGGGGAGCTGTTTTTT.

This CDR3 reads CASRDRGPTSYEQYF. CDR3 sequence (DNA): TGCGCCAGCCGGGACAGGGGACCAACCTCCTACGAGCAGTACTTC. V is TRBV5-1 and J is TRBJ2-7; 10 bases agree with TRBD1. V lost 7 bases and J lost 0; bases outside the gene matches: 7. The CDR3 sequence is 15 residues long. The germline V gene has CDR1 SGHRS and CDR2 YFSETQ.

This clone has more than one count but fewer than ten. The chain recombines TRBV15 with TRBJ2-5, with 11 bases fitting TRBD2. The junction had 5 bases not matched to a gene; V was cut back by 8 bases and J by 3 bases. The CDR3 runs 14 residues. The germline V gene encodes CDR1 LNHNV and CDR2 YYDKDF (reference sequence). The CDR3 here is CATSAGLAEETQYF. CDR3 nucleotide sequence: TGTGCCACCTCGGCGGGACTAGCGGAAGAGACCCAGTACTTC.

This clone has only a few counts. J is TRBJ2-7 and V is TRBV29-1; perhaps TRBD1 as D (5 bases). CDR3 length equals 12 residues. Trimming left V 4 bases short and J 3 bases short, with 10 bases between. Germline CDR1 reads SQVTM; CDR2 reads ANQGSEA. CDR3 sequence reads: CSVGDSHYEQYF. CDR3 DNA sequence: TGCAGCGTTGGTGACAGCCACTACGAGCAGTACTTC.

The chain uses TRBV29-1 and TRBJ1-1, with 10 bases matching TRBD1. Trimming removed 3 bases from V and 4 bases from J; junction bases left unmatched: 5. Per the germline V gene, CDR1 is SQVTM and CDR2 is ANQGSEA. The CDR3 contains 14 residues. DNA of the CDR3: TGCAGCGTTGATTTTTGGACAGGGGGCACTGAAGCTTTCTTT. This encodes CSVDFWTGGTEAFF.

In regard to this clone: Other DNA sequences in this specimen translate into the identical CDR3. The rearrangement uses TRBV20-1 and TRBJ2-5; no clear D gene. There are 11 residues in the CDR3. The ends were cut back, 2 bases at V and 5 bases at J, with 6 bases in the middle. Per the germline V gene, CDR1 is DFQATT and CDR2 is SNEGSKA (reference sequence). The CDR3 region has the DNA TGCAGTGCTAGACCTAGGGAGACCCAGTACTTC. Its protein product is CSARPRETQYF.

The genes are TRBV15 and TRBJ2-1; D is uncertain. Trimming stripped 1 base from V and 7 bases from J, with 2 bases between. Germline V gene lookup returns CDR1 LNHNV and CDR2 YYDKDF (reference sequence). The CDR3 has 11 amino acids. CDR3 sequence reads: CATSRVNEQFF. Written as DNA, the CDR3 is TGTGCCACCAGCAGAGTGAATGAGCAGTTCTTC.

CDR3 loop: CASSRGGATGSYEQYF. DNA for the CDR3: TGCGCCAGCAGCAGGGGGGGCGCGACAGGGTCTTACGAGCAGTACTTC. The V call is TRBV5-1, the J call TRBJ2-7; D might be TRBD1 or TRBD2, each matching 7 bases. V gave up 4 bases and J gave up 4 bases, with 21 bases separating them. CDR3 size: 16 residues. Germline V gives CDR1 SGHRS, CDR2 YFSETQ.

The chain has TRBV5-1 and TRBJ2-1, with D perhaps given as TRBD1 or TRBD2 (5 bases each). CDR1 and CDR2 (germline): SGHRS, YFSETQ. The CDR3 runs 12 residues. Trimming shortened V by 5 bases and J by 8 bases, and 11 bases separated the two germline ends. CDR3 in DNA: TGCGCCAGCAGTACCCCGGGGCATGAGCAGTTCTTC. This sequence encodes CASSTPGHEQFF.

The chain uses TRBV11-2 and TRBJ2-6; D unclear. Germline V gene lookup returns CDR1 SGHAT and CDR2 FQNNGV. The V end was cut by 4 bases, the J end by 0 bases, with 7 bases between. The CDR3 loop spans 15 amino acids. CDR3: CASSSRNSGANVLTF. The CDR3, as DNA: TGTGCCAGCAGCTCACGGAACTCTGGGGCCAACGTCCTGACTTTC. Full variable domain (missing parts from reference TRBV11-2 and TRBJ2-6): EAGVAQSPRYKIIEKRQSVAFWCNPISGHATLYWYQQILGQGPKLLIQFQNNGVVDDSQLPKDRFSAERLKGVDSTLKIQPAKLEDSAVYLCASSSRNSGANVLTFGAGSRLTVL.

This clone was observed a few times. The chain joins TRBV14 to TRBJ2-1; the match to TRBD2 covers 8 bases. This CDR3 is built from 16 residues. Germline V gene data show CDR1 as SGHDN and CDR2 as FVKESK. V lost 5 bases and J lost 7; bases outside the gene matches: 13. The CDR3 coding sequence is TGTGCCAGCAGCTCCCCGGTAGCGGGGTACCTAAATGAGCAGTTCTTC. It encodes CASSSPVAGYLNEQFF.